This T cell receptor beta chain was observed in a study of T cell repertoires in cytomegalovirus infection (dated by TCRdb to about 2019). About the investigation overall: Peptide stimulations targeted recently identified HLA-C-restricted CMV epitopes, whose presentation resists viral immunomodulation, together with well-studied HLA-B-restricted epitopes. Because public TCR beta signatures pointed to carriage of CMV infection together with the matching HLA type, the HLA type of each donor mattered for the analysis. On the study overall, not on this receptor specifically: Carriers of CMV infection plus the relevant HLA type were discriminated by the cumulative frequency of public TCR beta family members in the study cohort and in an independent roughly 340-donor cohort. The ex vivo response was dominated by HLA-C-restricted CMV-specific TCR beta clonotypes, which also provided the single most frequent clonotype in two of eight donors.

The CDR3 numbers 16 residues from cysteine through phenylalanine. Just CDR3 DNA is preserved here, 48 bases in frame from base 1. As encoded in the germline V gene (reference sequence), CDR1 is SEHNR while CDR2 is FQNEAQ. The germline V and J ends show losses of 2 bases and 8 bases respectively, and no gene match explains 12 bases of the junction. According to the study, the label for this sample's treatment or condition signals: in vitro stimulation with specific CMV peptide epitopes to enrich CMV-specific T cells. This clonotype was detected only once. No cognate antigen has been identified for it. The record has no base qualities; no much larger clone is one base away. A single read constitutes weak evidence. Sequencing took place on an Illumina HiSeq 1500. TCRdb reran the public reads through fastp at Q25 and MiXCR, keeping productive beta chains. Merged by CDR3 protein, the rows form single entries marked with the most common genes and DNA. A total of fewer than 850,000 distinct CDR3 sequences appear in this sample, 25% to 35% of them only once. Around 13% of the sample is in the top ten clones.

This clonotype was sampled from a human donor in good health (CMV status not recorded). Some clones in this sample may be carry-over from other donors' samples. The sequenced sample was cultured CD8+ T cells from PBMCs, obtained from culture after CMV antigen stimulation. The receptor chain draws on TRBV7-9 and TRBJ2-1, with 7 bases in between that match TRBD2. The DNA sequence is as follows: TGTGCCAGCAGCTTACCGGGGCGGGGGTTGATTGATGAGCAGTTCTTC. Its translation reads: CASSLPGRGLIDEQFF.